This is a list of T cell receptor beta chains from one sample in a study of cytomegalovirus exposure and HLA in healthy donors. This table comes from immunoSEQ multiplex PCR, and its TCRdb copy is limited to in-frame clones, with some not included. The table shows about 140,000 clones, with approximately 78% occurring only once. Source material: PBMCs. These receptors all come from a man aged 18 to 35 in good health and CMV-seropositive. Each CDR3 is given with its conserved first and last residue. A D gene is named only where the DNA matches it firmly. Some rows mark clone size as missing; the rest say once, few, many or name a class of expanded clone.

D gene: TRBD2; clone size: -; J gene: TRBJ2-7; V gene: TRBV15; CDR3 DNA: TGTGCCACCAGCAGAGGTCTAGCGGGAGCTCGGAACGAGCAGTACTTC; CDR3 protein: CATSRGLAGARNEQYF
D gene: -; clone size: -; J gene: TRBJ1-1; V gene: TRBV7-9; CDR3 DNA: TGTGCCAGCAGCTTAGGTTCAGGGGAGGCTTTCTTT; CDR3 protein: CASSLGSGEAFF
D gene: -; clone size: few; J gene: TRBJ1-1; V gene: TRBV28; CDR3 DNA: TGTGCCAGCAATAGGGGGGGCAGCCCTGAAGCTTTCTTT; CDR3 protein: CASNRGGSPEAFF
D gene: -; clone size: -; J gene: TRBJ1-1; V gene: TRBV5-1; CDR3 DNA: TGCGCCAGCAGCTTATTCGTGACAGACACTGAAGCTTTCTTT; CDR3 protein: CASSLFVTDTEAFF
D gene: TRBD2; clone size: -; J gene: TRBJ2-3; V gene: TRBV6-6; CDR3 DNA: TGTGCCAGCAGCCCCCCCTCTAGCGGGAGTTCGTATTTT; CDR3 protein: CASSPPSSGSSYF
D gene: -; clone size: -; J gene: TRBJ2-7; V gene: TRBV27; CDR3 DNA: TGTGCCAGCAGTTTAGAACAGGGTTACGAGCAGTACTTC; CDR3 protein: CASSLEQGYEQYF
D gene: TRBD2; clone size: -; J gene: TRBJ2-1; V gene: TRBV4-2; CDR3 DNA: TGTGCCAGCAGCCAAGATGGGACTAGCGGATTTTTGGTCTCCTACAATGAGCAGTTCTTC; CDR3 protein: CASSQDGTSGFLVSYNEQFF
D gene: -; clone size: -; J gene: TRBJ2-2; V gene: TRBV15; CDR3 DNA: TGTGCCACCAGCAGAGAGGGGCTGGACAGCAACACCGGGGAGCTGTTTTTT; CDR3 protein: CATSREGLDSNTGELFF
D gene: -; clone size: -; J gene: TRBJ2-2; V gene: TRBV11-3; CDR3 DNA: TGTGCCAGCAGCCTACACGGAGGAGTGGATAGCGGGGAGCTGTTTTTT; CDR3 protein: CASSLHGGVDSGELFF
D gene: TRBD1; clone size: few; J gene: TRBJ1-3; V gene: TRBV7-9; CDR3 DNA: TGTGCCAGCAGCCGCCCGGGACAGGGTGTTCCTATCTCTGGAAACACCATATATTTT; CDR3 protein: CASSRPGQGVPISGNTIYF
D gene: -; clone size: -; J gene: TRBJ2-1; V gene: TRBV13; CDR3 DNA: TGTGCCAGCAGCCCAACTAGGACAGCCTCCTACAATGAGCAGTTCTTC; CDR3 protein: CASSPTRTASYNEQFF
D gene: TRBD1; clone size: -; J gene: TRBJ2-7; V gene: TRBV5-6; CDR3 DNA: TGTGCCAGCAGCTCTACAGGGGGCAACGCCTACGAGCAGTACTTC; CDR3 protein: CASSSTGGNAYEQYF
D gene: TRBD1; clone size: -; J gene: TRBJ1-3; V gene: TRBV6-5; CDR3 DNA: TGTGCCAGCACCCTGACAGGGAACTCTGGAAACACCATATATTTT; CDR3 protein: CASTLTGNSGNTIYF
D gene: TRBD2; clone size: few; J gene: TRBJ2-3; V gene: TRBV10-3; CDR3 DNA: TGTGCCATCGGGGTAGCGGGGATCACAGATACGCAGTATTTT; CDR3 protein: CAIGVAGITDTQYF
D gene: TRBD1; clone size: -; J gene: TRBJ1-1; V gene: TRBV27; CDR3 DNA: TGTGCCAGCAGTTTTATGGGGACAGGGTTCACTGAAGCTTTCTTT; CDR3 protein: CASSFMGTGFTEAFF
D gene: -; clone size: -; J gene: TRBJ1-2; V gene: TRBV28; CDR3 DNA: TGTGCCAGCAGGCGCGGGGACCCCCTCTATGGCTACACCTTC; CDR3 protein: CASRRGDPLYGYTF
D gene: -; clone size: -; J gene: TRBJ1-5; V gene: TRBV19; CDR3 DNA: TGTGCCAGTAGATTCCGGGAGCTTAATCAGCCCCAGCATTTT; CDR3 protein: CASRFRELNQPQHF
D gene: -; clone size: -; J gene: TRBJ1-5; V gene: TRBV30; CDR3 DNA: TGTGCCTGGAGTTCCAGGGGCCTACAGCCCCAGCATTTT; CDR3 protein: CAWSSRGLQPQHF
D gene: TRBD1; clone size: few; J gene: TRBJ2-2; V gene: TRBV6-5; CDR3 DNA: TGTGCCAGCAGTTACTACAGGGGCGGGGAGCTGTTTTTT; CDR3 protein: CASSYYRGGELFF
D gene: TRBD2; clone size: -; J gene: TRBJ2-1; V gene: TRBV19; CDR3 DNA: TGTGCCAGTAGTATCGGCGGGAGGAACAATGAGCAGTTCTTC; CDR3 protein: CASSIGGRNNEQFF
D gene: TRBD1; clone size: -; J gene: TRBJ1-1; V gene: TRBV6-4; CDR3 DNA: TGTGCCAGCAGTGCCCTCCCCGGACAGGTGGAAACTGAAGCTTTCTTT; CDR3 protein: CASSALPGQVETEAFF
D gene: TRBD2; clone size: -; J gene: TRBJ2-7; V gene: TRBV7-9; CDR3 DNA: TGTGCCAGCAGCAGCTCTAGCGGCCTTCGGGAGCAGTACTTC; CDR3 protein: CASSSSSGLREQYF
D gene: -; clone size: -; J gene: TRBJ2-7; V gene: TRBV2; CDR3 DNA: TGTGCCAGCAGCGCGCAAGCGTACGAGCAGTACTTC; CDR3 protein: CASSAQAYEQYF
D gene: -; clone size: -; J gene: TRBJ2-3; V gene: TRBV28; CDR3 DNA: TGTGCCCTAGGGGACGGGGGACGCACAGATACGCAGTATTTT; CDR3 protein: CALGDGGRTDTQYF
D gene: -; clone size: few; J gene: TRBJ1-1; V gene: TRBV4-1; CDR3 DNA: TGCGCCAGCAGCCCCGGACAGAACCGTATGAACACTGAAGCTTTCTTT; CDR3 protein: CASSPGQNRMNTEAFF
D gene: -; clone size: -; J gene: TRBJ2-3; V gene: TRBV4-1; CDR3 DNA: TGCGCCAGCAGCCTTGCGGGGAGCACAGATACGCAGTATTTT; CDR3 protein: CASSLAGSTDTQYF
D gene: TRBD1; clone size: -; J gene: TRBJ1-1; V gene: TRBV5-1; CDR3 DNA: TGCGCCAGCAGCCCGTTATGGGACAGGGGGAGAGGTAACACTGAAGCTTTCTTT; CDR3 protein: CASSPLWDRGRGNTEAFF
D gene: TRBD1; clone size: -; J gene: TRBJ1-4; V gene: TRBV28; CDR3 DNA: TGTGCCAGCAGACTTATCGTCAGGGGGCACAATGAAAAACTGTTTTTT; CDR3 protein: CASRLIVRGHNEKLFF
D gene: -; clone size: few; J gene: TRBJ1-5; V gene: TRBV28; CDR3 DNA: TGTGCCAGCAGTTATGCAGGGGAAAGCAATCAGCCCCAGCATTTT; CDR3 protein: CASSYAGESNQPQHF
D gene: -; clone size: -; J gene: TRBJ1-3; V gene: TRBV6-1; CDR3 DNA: TGTGCCAGCATTTCTCTAATCGGAAACACCATATATTTT; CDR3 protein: CASISLIGNTIYF
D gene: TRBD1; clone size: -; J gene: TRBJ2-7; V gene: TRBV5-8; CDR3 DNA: TGTGCCAGCCCGGGACAGTCCTACGAGCAGTACTTC; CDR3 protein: CASPGQSYEQYF
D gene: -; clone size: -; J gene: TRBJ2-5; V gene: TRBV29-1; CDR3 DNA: TGCAGCGCCTGGACGACGGGGGAGCAGTACTTC; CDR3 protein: CSAWTTGEQYF
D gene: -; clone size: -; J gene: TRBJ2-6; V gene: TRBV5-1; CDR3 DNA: TGCGCCAGCAGCTTGGCCAGGCTTGGTGGGGCCAACGTCCTGACTTTC; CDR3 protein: CASSLARLGGANVLTF
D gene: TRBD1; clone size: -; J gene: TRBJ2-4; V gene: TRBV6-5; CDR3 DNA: TGTGCCAGCAGTTACTCAAGGGGGCCCCAAAACATTCAGTACTTC; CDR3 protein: CASSYSRGPQNIQYF
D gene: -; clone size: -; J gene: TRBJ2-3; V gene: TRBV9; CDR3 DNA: TGTGCCAGCAGCGTAGCTACCAACAGGGATCACACAGATACGCAGTATTTT; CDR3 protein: CASSVATNRDHTDTQYF